This T cell receptor (beta chain) derives from a study of cytomegalovirus exposure and HLA in healthy donors. Study details: Most genotyped donors, 75% to 85% of more than 300, had Caucasian-associated genetic ancestry. Overall study results and limits: Some public TCRs appeared in many individuals, while most sequences were rare. A link between a missense DCLRE1C variant and TCR beta V- and J-gene trimming emerged from a later analysis.

The CDR3 totals 14 residues. The V end lost 4 bases, the J end lost 1 base, and 13 bases lay between the germline ends. Per germline, CDR1 SQVTM and CDR2 ANQGSEA. About this clone itself: The antigen remains undetermined.

The PCR contained 60 Vbeta and 13 Jbeta primers. The method was immunoSEQ multiplex PCR; TCRdb's version includes in-frame clones alone and lacks a portion of them. The table records more than 75,000 clones, 70% to 75% of them present only once. The TCR comes from a woman in her 50s in good health and CMV-seropositive. The chain has TRBV29-1 and TRBJ1-1, with no clear D. Sequencing input: PBMCs. CDR3 sequence reads: CSVGPGLRNTEAFF. The CDR3 DNA follows: TGCAGCGTTGGACCAGGCCTCCGGAACACTGAAGCTTTCTTT.